The clone carrying this T cell receptor (beta chain) was found a few times. Its specificity is unknown. The data were taken from a study of beta chain features in type 1 diabetes. Across the whole study: What patients shared with healthy donors was a similar profile of age, gender and cell yields. Study findings and constraints: TCRB repertoires of naive, central memory and Treg cells appeared more similar among patients than among healthy donors. Sequencing from cDNA could over-represent high-TCR-expressing cells. In every one of the four CD4+ subsets, TCRB CDR3s were moderately but significantly shorter in Type 1 diabetes patients.

The study reverse transcribed the entire isolated RNA, so it sequenced expressed TCRB transcripts. Assay: immunoSEQ multiplex PCR; the TCRdb copy retains only in-frame clones and omits some. The sample lists more than 250,000 clones, 24% occurring once. Germline CDR1 and CDR2: ENHRY and SYGVKD. The CDR3 is 12 residues long. Trimming removed 9 bases from V and 1 base from J, with 9 bases in between. The chain couples TRBV10-3 to TRBJ2-5; a weak D match, TRBD1 (6 bases). This clonotype was obtained from a woman aged 25 to 39 with type 1 diabetes. The material sequenced was naive CD4+ T cells from blood. The CDR3 bases are TGTGCCATTTCGACAGGCCAAGAGACCCAGTACTTC. The encoded protein is CAISTGQETQYF.